One sample yielded the 29 T cell receptor beta chains listed below, sequenced in a study of cytomegalovirus exposure and HLA in healthy donors. The study ran its PCR with 60 Vbeta and 13 Jbeta primers. Sequenced by immunoSEQ multiplex PCR; TCRdb stores in-frame clones only, minus some. The sample shows about 150,000 clones, over 75% of them seen only once. The sample was PBMCs. The origin of the receptors is a male donor in good health and CMV-seronegative.

The gene calls are TRBV18 and TRBJ1-6; 9 bases fit TRBD1. CDR1 is KGHSH, CDR2 LQKENI, per germline. Trimming cost V 0 bases and J 9 bases; bases outside gene matches: 3. The CDR3 is 15 residues long. CDR3 loop: CASSPPGDRASPLHF. The DNA for the CDR3 is TGTGCCAGCTCACCACCGGGGGACAGGGCTTCACCCCTCCACTTT.

The J gene is TRBJ2-1, the V gene TRBV9; 7 bases are shared with TRBD2. V lost 0 bases to trimming and J lost 6 bases; unmatched junction nucleotides: 9. The CDR3 has 16 residues. Germline V gene lookup returns CDR1 SGDLS and CDR2 YYNGEE. CDR3: CASSVGSAGRANEQFF. The CDR3 DNA sequence: TGTGCCAGCAGCGTAGGTTCGGCAGGGAGGGCCAATGAGCAGTTCTTC.

This clone was detected a few times. V gene TRBV7-2 combines with J gene TRBJ2-3; the D is unclear. CDR1 is SGHTA, CDR2 FQGNSA, per germline. This CDR3 has 13 residues. V lost 1 base and J 2 bases, leaving 4 bases between the germline ends. CDR3 protein: CASSLEYTDTQYF. The CDR3, as DNA: TGTGCCAGCAGCTTAGAATACACAGATACGCAGTATTTT.

The chain combines TRBV30 with TRBJ2-2, with TRBD2 matching 9 bases. CDR3 length equals 14 residues. Trimming cost V 3 bases and J 5 bases; bases outside gene matches: 4. Per germline, CDR1 GTSNPN and CDR2 SVGIG (reference sequence). Here the CDR3 reads CAWRGLAETGELFF. The CDR3, as DNA: TGTGCCTGGAGGGGACTAGCTGAGACCGGGGAGCTGTTTTTT.

This clone showed up just a few times. The chain couples TRBV15 to TRBJ1-1; possibly TRBD1 for D (6 bases). The germline CDR1 and CDR2 sequences are LNHNV and YYDKDF (reference sequence). With 5 bases removed from V and 3 bases from J, the gap between germline ends came to 13 bases. CDR3 length: 14 residues. Written as DNA, the CDR3 is TGTGCCACCAGCGGGGGCAGTGGGCACACTGAAGCTTTCTTT. Translation: CATSGGSGHTEAFF.

This chain links TRBV7-7 with TRBJ1-4; possible D gene TRBD1, 5 bases. CDR3 length equals 13 residues. CDR1 SSHAT and CDR2 FNYEAQ come from the germline V gene (reference sequence). Trimming took off 3 bases at V and 8 bases at J, with 10 bases between the two ends. In DNA, the CDR3 is TGTGCCAGCAGCTTGGGGGGAGGAGAAAAACTGTTTTTT. Encoded protein: CASSLGGGEKLFF.

This chain joins TRBV18 and TRBJ1-4, with 8 positions matching TRBD1. Germline assignment: CDR1 KGHSH and CDR2 LQKENI. V lost 1 base, J lost 5 bases, and 6 bases stayed unmatched. The CDR3 runs 16 residues. CDR3 residues: CASSPRGQANNEKLFF. CDR3 nucleotides: TGTGCCAGCTCACCACGGGGACAGGCGAACAATGAAAAACTGTTTTTT.

The chain has TRBV9 and TRBJ1-3; D gene uncertain. The CDR3 is made up of 15 amino acids. Germline lookup yields CDR1 SGDLS and CDR2 YYNGEE. V was clipped by 3 bases and J by 2 bases, with 12 bases between them. DNA for the CDR3: TGTGCCAGCAGCGCCCGCGAGGATGCTGGAAACACCATATATTTT. Residues: CASSAREDAGNTIYF.

This chain joins TRBV11-2 and TRBJ1-5; perhaps TRBD1 as D (5 bases). Looked up from germline, CDR1 is SGHAT and CDR2 is FQNNGV. The V end was cut by 5 bases, the J end by 7 bases, with 12 bases between. This CDR3 has 13 residues. The CDR3 reads CASSTGPRQPQHF. The CDR3 DNA reads as TGTGCCAGCAGCACAGGCCCCCGACAGCCCCAGCATTTT.

For the CDR3, the DNA is TGTGCCAGCAGTTCGGCAGGGGAAACTAATGAAAAACTGTTTTTT. Translated: CASSSAGETNEKLFF. The chain has TRBV2 and TRBJ1-4; tentatively, D is TRBD1 (6 bases). With 5 bases removed from V and 1 base from J, the gap between germline ends came to 11 bases. CDR3 length: 15 residues. Germline V gives CDR1 SNHLY, CDR2 FYNNEI.

This chain connects TRBV15 to TRBJ2-3, with 7 bases identical to TRBD2. V shed 5 bases, J shed 2 bases, and the junction held 19 bases outside the gene matches. This CDR3 is built from 19 residues. CDR1 and CDR2 from the germline V gene are LNHNV and YYDKDF (reference sequence). CDR3 sequence reads: CATSQTVGGASGPTDTQYF. The CDR3 DNA follows: TGTGCCACCAGCCAAACAGTCGGGGGAGCTAGCGGACCCACAGATACGCAGTATTTT.

The chain recombines TRBV7-9 with TRBJ1-1; TRBD1 might be the D (5 bases). The CDR3 length is 16 residues. Trimming took off 1 base at V and 1 base at J, with 13 bases between the two ends. Germline CDR1 and CDR2: SEHNR and FQNEAQ (reference sequence). Here the CDR3 reads CASSLGSGQTNTEAFF. The CDR3 coding sequence is TGTGCCAGCAGCTTAGGATCCGGACAAACGAACACTGAAGCTTTCTTT.

The chain employs TRBV7-8 and TRBJ2-2; 8 bases fit TRBD2. V trimming: 5 bases; J trimming: 7 bases; junction bases outside the gene matches: 18. The CDR3 runs 18 residues. The germline gives CDR1 SGHVS, CDR2 FQNEAQ. The CDR3 DNA follows: TGTGCCAGCAGCCCCGGTTTGGCTAGCGGGTATTTAGACGGGGAGCTGTTTTTT. Translated: CASSPGLASGYLDGELFF.

The rearrangement links TRBV10-3 to TRBJ2-1; 7 nucleotides align to TRBD2. CDR1 ENHRY and CDR2 SYGVKD come from the germline V gene. The ends lost 6 bases at V and 8 bases at J; junction bases unmatched: 19. The CDR3 contains 17 residues. The CDR3 reads CAIRGWSGAGDGDEQFF. The CDR3 coding sequence is TGTGCCATCAGGGGGTGGAGCGGGGCGGGAGATGGGGATGAGCAGTTCTTC.

CDR3 nucleotides: TGTGCCACCAGCAGAGGCCTCTTGGAGGGCTACACCTTC. It specifies CATSRGLLEGYTF. V usage is TRBV15 and J usage is TRBJ1-2; no reliable D call. Germline lookup yields CDR1 LNHNV and CDR2 YYDKDF (reference sequence). V lost 1 base and J lost 8, with 11 bases in between. This CDR3 has 13 residues.

The chain joins TRBV27 to TRBJ2-6; tentative D call: TRBD1 (6 bases). The CDR3 covers 17 residues. Germline values: CDR1 MNHEY, CDR2 SMNVEV (reference sequence). V lost 5 bases, J lost 4 bases, and 18 bases lay in between. The CDR3 sequence: CASSPKTGLGGANVLTF. CDR3 in DNA: TGTGCCAGCAGTCCGAAGACAGGCCTGGGCGGGGCCAACGTCCTGACTTTC.

This clone was found once. One end of the junction fails to match germline, which may point to a read error. V and J are TRBV30 and TRBJ1-2; D perhaps matches TRBD1 (6 bases). Germline V gene data show CDR1 as GTSNPN and CDR2 as SVGIG (reference sequence). There are 12 residues in the CDR3. This CDR3 is CAWRGANYGYTF. The CDR3 nucleotides read TGTGCCTGGAGGGGGGCTAACTATGGCTACACCTTT. Filled out from reference TRBV30 and TRBJ1-2, the complete variable domain reads SQTIHQWPATLVQPVGSPLSLECTVEGTSNPNLYWYRQAAGRGLQLLFYSVGIGQISSEVPQNLSASRPQDRQFILSSKKLLLSDSGFYLCAWRGANYGYTFGSGTRLTVV.

This clone has a handful of counts. The rearrangement joins TRBV18 to TRBJ1-5, with D tentatively TRBD1 (5 bases). Germline assignment: CDR1 KGHSH and CDR2 LQKENI. The CDR3 sequence is 17 residues long. The V end was cut by 3 bases, the J end by 0 bases, with 15 bases between. CDR3 sequence: CASSPYRGILSNQPQHF. The CDR3 nucleotides are TGTGCCAGCTCACCCTACCGGGGGATTCTTAGCAATCAGCCCCAGCATTTT.

The CDR3, as DNA: TGTGCCAGCTCACCCTCGACAGGCCAGTCTGGCTACACCTTC. Translating gives CASSPSTGQSGYTF. This chain joins TRBV18 and TRBJ1-2, with a possible D match to TRBD1 (6 bases). The CDR3 has 14 residues. The germline V gene encodes CDR1 KGHSH and CDR2 LQKENI. Between the trimmed V and J ends, which lost 3 bases and 7 bases, there was a span of 15 bases.

For the CDR3, the DNA is TGTGCCAGCAGTGAACGTTACAGCTCCGAGCAGTACTTC. Encoded protein: CASSERYSSEQYF. This chain joins TRBV2 and TRBJ2-7; D ambiguous. V was pared by 2 bases and J by 6 bases, with 11 bases between. Germline V gene data show CDR1 as SNHLY and CDR2 as FYNNEI. The CDR3 is 13 amino acids.

V gene TRBV11-2 combines with J gene TRBJ2-5, with TRBD2 identical over 9 bases. J gave up 2 bases and V 5 bases, and 6 bases lay outside the gene matches. CDR1 and CDR2 (germline): SGHAT, FQNNGV. The CDR3 has 15 amino acids. CDR3 nucleotide sequence: TGTGCCAGCAGCCCCGGGACTAGCCTACAAGAGACCCAGTACTTC. The encoded protein is CASSPGTSLQETQYF.

The chain employs TRBV19 and TRBJ2-5; D is uncertain. Germline loops: CDR1 LNHDA, CDR2 SQIVND (reference sequence). There are 15 residues in the CDR3. V was clipped by 4 bases and J by 4 bases, with 16 bases between them. Written as DNA, the CDR3 is TGTGCCAGTAGTACCGAAGGCAGGCCCGGAGAGACCCAGTACTTC. Translated, it gives CASSTEGRPGETQYF.

The rearrangement joins TRBV19 to TRBJ2-2; the match to TRBD1 covers 9 bases. The CDR3 is 15 amino acids. Germline V gene data show CDR1 as LNHDA and CDR2 as SQIVND (reference sequence). V lost 4 bases to trimming and J lost 5 bases; unmatched junction nucleotides: 5. The CDR3 region has the DNA TGTGCCAGTAGTAGCGGGACAGGGTATACCGGGGAGCTGTTTTTT. Amino acid sequence: CASSSGTGYTGELFF.

The rearrangement joins TRBV5-4 to TRBJ2-5; 7 bases match TRBD1. Germline-derived CDR1 and CDR2 are SGHNT and YYREEE (reference sequence). Trimming at V came to 4 bases and at J to 11 bases, leaving 17 bases not matched to a gene. The CDR3 extends over 15 amino acids. The CDR3 here is CASSRTGEAGGGQYF. Written as DNA, the CDR3 is TGTGCCAGCAGCCGAACAGGGGAAGCTGGCGGCGGGCAGTACTTC.

V usage is TRBV14 and J usage is TRBJ2-3; 12 bases fit TRBD2. This CDR3 has 18 residues. Germline values: CDR1 SGHDN, CDR2 FVKESK. Trimming took 0 bases from V and 6 from J; bases not matched to a gene: 10. The CDR3 region has the DNA TGTGCCAGCAGCCAAGATTTCCCCGCTAGCGGGGGGGCGGATACGCAGTATTTT. It is translated as CASSQDFPASGGADTQYF. The variable domain in full, completed from reference TRBV14 and TRBJ2-3, reads EAGVTQFPSHSVIEKGQTVTLRCDPISGHDNLYWYRRVMGKEIKFLLHFVKESKQDESGMPNNRFLAERTGGTYSTLKVQPAELEDSGVYFCASSQDFPASGGADTQYFGPGTRLTVL.

The V gene is TRBV9, the J gene TRBJ2-7; 8 nucleotides match TRBD1. The CDR3 consists of 14 residues. Germline assignment: CDR1 SGDLS and CDR2 YYNGEE. The V gene end was trimmed by 4 bases and the J gene end by 2 bases; junction bases not matched to a gene: 5. CDR3 DNA: TGTGCCAGCAGCCCACAGGGGGGAGCCTACGAGCAGTACTTC. This gives the protein CASSPQGGAYEQYF.

J is TRBJ2-5 and V is TRBV7-3, with 7 bases lining up with TRBD2. Germline CDR1 and CDR2: SGHTA and FQGTGA. Trimming took 5 bases from V and 5 from J; bases not matched to a gene: 5. The CDR3 contains 13 residues. For the CDR3, the DNA is TGTGCCAGCAGCCCCGGGGGGTGGGAGACCCAGTACTTC. Its protein is CASSPGGWETQYF.

This rearrangement joins TRBV6-5 to TRBJ2-7, with 7 bases fitting TRBD1. The V gene end was trimmed by 0 bases and the J gene end by 3 bases; junction bases not matched to a gene: 8. From germline, CDR1 is MNHEY and CDR2 SVGAGI. The CDR3 totals 16 residues. The CDR3 nucleotides read TGTGCCAGCAGTTACTCGTTGACAGGGCTTCTCTACGAGCAGTACTTC. This codes for CASSYSLTGLLYEQYF.

The V gene is TRBV14, the J gene TRBJ2-5, with 13 bases identical to TRBD2. The CDR3 is made up of 16 amino acids. J gave up 4 bases and V 3 bases, and 5 bases lay outside the gene matches. Germline values: CDR1 SGHDN, CDR2 FVKESK. The CDR3 nucleotides are TGTGCCAGCAGCCACGCGGGACTAGCGGGGACAGAGACCCAGTACTTC. Protein: CASSHAGLAGTETQYF.